The 3 T cell receptor beta chains listed next were all sequenced from one sample in a study of blood T cell repertoires in COVID-19 (dated by TCRdb to about 2020). The library was obtained by the immunoSEQ multiplex PCR assay. TCRdb stores this immuneACCESS table with in-frame sequences only. Part of the clones is absent; in the studies checked, under half of the shortfall reflects unresolved V genes, and no reason is known for the rest. This sample comprises about 380,000 clones, roughly 90% of them detected only once. The ten largest clones add up to roughly 1.2% of the sample. The sample consisted of peripheral blood. The source of these receptors is a man in his forties or fifties with acute or convalescent COVID-19.

Notes on this clone: One junction end disagrees with the germline gene, perhaps due to a read error. The chain joins TRBV5-4 to TRBJ2-2; D is perhaps TRBD2 (5 bases). The CDR3 is 13 residues long. Germline lookup yields CDR1 SGHNT and CDR2 YYREEE (reference sequence). The CDR3 nucleotides are TGTGCCAGCACCTTGGACTTCACCGGGGAGCTGTTTTTT. Its protein is CASTLDFTGELFF.

CDR3 coding DNA: TGTGCCAGCAGCTCCCGTGACACCTCCGCCCCCTACAATGAGCAGTTCTTC. Protein sequence: CASSSRDTSAPYNEQFF. The gene calls are TRBV11-3 and TRBJ2-1; the D is unclear. The V gene's germline CDR1 is SGHNT and CDR2 YENEEA. The CDR3 sequence is 17 residues long. The V end lost 4 bases, the J end lost 2 bases, and 18 bases lay between the germline ends. Filled out from reference TRBV11-3 and TRBJ2-1, the complete variable domain reads EAGVVQSPRYKIIEKKQPVAFWCNPISGHNTLYWYLQNLGQGPELLIRYENEEAVDDSQLPKDRFSAERLKGVDSTLKIQPAELGDSAVYLCASSSRDTSAPYNEQFFGPGTRLTVL.

This chain joins TRBV9 and TRBJ1-3; tentative D call: TRBD1 (5 bases). The CDR3 sequence is 17 residues long. Germline V gives CDR1 SGDLS, CDR2 YYNGEE. Trimming left V 1 base short and J 0 bases short, with 14 bases between. Written as DNA, the CDR3 is TGTGCCAGCAGCGTAAGTGGGACTCCCAACTCTGGAAACACCATATATTTT. Its translation: CASSVSGTPNSGNTIYF.